The 28 T cell receptor beta chains listed next were all sequenced from one sample in a study of identical twins. MiXCR, run by TCRdb on the 5' RACE reads, gives a single entry per CDR3 protein. In the table there are 600,000 to 700,000 distinct CDR3 sequences, 21% of which are singletons. This same sample was also part of a study on T cells expressing NK-cell markers.

Material for sequencing was PBMCs. These receptors were collected from a woman younger than 35 in good health.

The chain has TRBV2 and TRBJ1-1; D is unresolved. Trimming removed 4 bases at V and 4 bases at J, with 16 bases between. CDR1 and CDR2 from the germline V gene are SNHLY and FYNNEI. The length of the CDR3 is 15 residues. CDR3 sequence (DNA): TGTGCCAGCAGTGGAGAACCAGGTTGGGGCACTGAAGCTTTCTTT. This codes for CASSGEPGWGTEAFF. The full variable domain, rest sourced from reference TRBV2 and TRBJ1-1, is EPEVTQTPSHQVTQMGQEVILRCVPISNHLYFYWYRQILGQKVEFLVSFYNNEISEKSEIFDDQFSVERPDGSNFTLKIRSTKLEDSAMYFCASSGEPGWGTEAFFGQGTRLTVV.

This sequence joins TRBV6-1 and TRBJ2-5, with 10 bases lining up with TRBD2. The CDR3 is 14 residues long. Per the germline V gene, CDR1 is MNHNS and CDR2 is SASEGT. Trimming cost V 9 bases and J 5 bases; bases outside gene matches: 9. CDR3 region: CASLERGGLETQYF. The CDR3 DNA sequence: TGTGCCAGTCTCGAGCGGGGGGGCTTGGAGACCCAGTACTTC.

This clonotype occurred a few times. The rearrangement links TRBV2 to TRBJ1-2; TRBD1 matches at 7 bases. CDR1 is SNHLY, CDR2 FYNNEI, per germline. Trimming cost V 10 bases and J 8 bases; bases outside gene matches: 7. The CDR3 consists of 11 residues. CDR3 sequence reads: CAIETGSGYTF. CDR3 nucleotide sequence: TGTGCCATCGAGACAGGGAGCGGCTACACCTTC.

This clonotype was seen a few times. V usage is TRBV7-8 and J usage is TRBJ2-3; 7 bases line up with TRBD1. The CDR3 contains 15 residues. V shed 3 bases and J 6 bases; nucleotides not matched to a gene: 9. Germline V gives CDR1 SGHVS, CDR2 FQNEAQ. CDR3 protein: CASSFQTGRYDTQYF. CDR3 sequence (DNA): TGTGCCAGCAGCTTCCAGACAGGGAGATATGATACGCAGTATTTT.

This clonotype was counted only a few times. V usage is TRBV20-1 and J usage is TRBJ2-7, with D possibly being TRBD1 or TRBD2 (5 bases each). The CDR3 has 13 residues. The V gene's germline CDR1 is DFQATT and CDR2 SNEGSKA (reference sequence). Trimming shortened V by 2 bases and J by 2 bases, and 10 bases separated the two germline ends. CDR3 DNA sequence: TGCAGTGCTAGATTTCGAGGGGCCTACGAGCAGTACTTC. Translated: CSARFRGAYEQYF.

The J gene is TRBJ2-3, the V gene TRBV7-9; possibly TRBD2 for D (6 bases). The CDR3 totals 17 residues. Per germline, CDR1 SEHNR and CDR2 FQNEAQ (reference sequence). The V and J ends lost 6 bases and 2 bases respectively, with 21 bases between them. For the CDR3, the DNA is TGTGCCAGCAGGAAGCTGACACTAGCAGCCTACACAGATACGCAGTATTTT. This gives the protein CASRKLTLAAYTDTQYF.

The V call is TRBV25-1, the J call TRBJ2-7, with TRBD2 identical over 7 bases. The CDR3 covers 12 residues. V shed 5 bases, J shed 8 bases, and the junction held 6 bases outside the gene matches. The germline gives CDR1 MGHDK, CDR2 SYGVNS. The chain's CDR3 is CASSRRGGKQYF. CDR3 in DNA: TGTGCCAGCAGTCGACGGGGAGGGAAGCAGTACTTC.

This clonotype has a count of ten or more. The V call is TRBV5-6, the J call TRBJ1-5, with 8 bases lining up with TRBD1. The length of the CDR3 is 16 residues. The V gene's germline CDR1 is SGHDT and CDR2 YYEEEE. With V trimmed by 2 bases and J by 8 bases, 12 bases remained unmatched. DNA for the CDR3: TGTGCCAGCAGCTTAGGGCAGGGGGCTTGGGGGGAGCCCCAGCATTTT. Residues: CASSLGQGAWGEPQHF.

This clonotype was picked up many times. Here the CDR3 DNA reads TGTGCCAGCAGTTCGGGCAACTCCTACGAGCAGTACTTC. As protein: CASSSGNSYEQYF. V usage is TRBV27 and J usage is TRBJ2-7; no clear D. The CDR3 is 13 amino acids. Germline lookup yields CDR1 MNHEY and CDR2 SMNVEV (reference sequence). The V end lost 4 bases, the J end lost 0 bases, and 7 bases lay between the germline ends.

This clonotype was detected only a few times. The chain combines TRBV10-3 with TRBJ2-7; 8 nucleotides line up with TRBD2. This CDR3 is built from 14 residues. J lost 7 bases, V lost 3 bases, and 8 bases had no gene match. Germline loops: CDR1 ENHRY, CDR2 SYGVKD. CDR3 sequence (DNA): TGTGCCATCAGTGAACTAGCGGCCAAAGGGGAGCAGTACTTC. It encodes CAISELAAKGEQYF.

This chain uses TRBV19 with TRBJ2-6; the D gene is possibly TRBD1 (7 bases). The V end was cut by 6 bases, the J end by 2 bases, with 17 bases between. The germline CDR1 and CDR2 sequences are LNHDA and SQIVND (reference sequence). This CDR3 spans 17 amino acids. The CDR3 nucleotides are TGTGCCAGTAGCCCAGACAGGGAGGCCCCTGGGGCCAACGTCCTGACTTTC. Protein: CASSPDREAPGANVLTF.

This clonotype was counted only a few times. The rearrangement uses TRBV11-2 and TRBJ1-1; D might be TRBD1 (5 bases). Germline values: CDR1 SGHAT, CDR2 FQNNGV. This CDR3 spans 13 amino acids. V shed 5 bases and J shed 6 bases, with 13 bases lying between them. The CDR3 region has the DNA TGTGCCAGCAGCCCCACAGGAGCTGCTGAAGCTTTCTTT. Protein: CASSPTGAAEAFF.

The gene calls are TRBV6-5 and TRBJ2-7; 8 bases are shared with TRBD2. The CDR3 spans 14 residues. After removal of 3 bases from V and 2 bases from J, the junction contained 3 bases not matched to a gene. Germline CDR1 is MNHEY and CDR2 is SVGAGI. The CDR3 sequence: CASSYPGGPYEQYF. The CDR3 region has the DNA TGTGCCAGCAGTTATCCGGGGGGGCCCTACGAGCAGTACTTC.

V is TRBV6-1 and J is TRBJ2-7; perhaps TRBD1 as D (5 bases). V gave up 6 bases and J gave up 2 bases, with 14 bases separating them. This CDR3 is 14 amino acids long. Germline CDR1 is MNHNS and CDR2 is SASEGT. Here the CDR3 reads CASRDDSGAYEQYF. In DNA, the CDR3 is TGTGCCAGCAGGGACGACAGTGGAGCCTACGAGCAGTACTTC.

This clonotype was counted between two and nine times. The chain is built from TRBV7-2 and TRBJ2-5, with no clear D. This CDR3 comprises 15 residues. The germline CDR1 and CDR2 sequences are SGHTA and FQGNSA. V gave up 5 bases and J gave up 1 base, with 14 bases separating them. The chain's CDR3 is CASSPLGLTQETQYF. In DNA, the CDR3 is TGTGCCAGCAGCCCCCTGGGCCTCACCCAAGAGACCCAGTACTTC.

The CDR3 DNA is TGTGCCAGCACCTACCGACTAGCATCGTACAATGAGCAGTTCTTC. It encodes CASTYRLASYNEQFF. This chain uses TRBV7-2 with TRBJ2-1, with TRBD2 matching 7 bases. This CDR3 contains 15 residues. The V segment lost 7 bases and the J segment 4 bases; nucleotides outside the gene matches: 10. The germline V gene encodes CDR1 SGHTA and CDR2 FQGNSA.

This chain connects TRBV12-3 or TRBV12-4 to TRBJ2-2; 8 nucleotides agree with TRBD2. The CDR3 totals 16 residues. V lost 6 bases to trimming and J lost 5 bases; unmatched junction nucleotides: 11. CDR3 sequence: CASRTGAGGRTGELFF. The CDR3 DNA sequence: TGTGCCAGCAGAACGGGGGCGGGGGGACGGACCGGGGAGCTGTTTTTT.

This clonotype was observed a few times. The chain links TRBV9 to TRBJ1-2, with a tentative D call TRBD1 (6 bases). Germline lookup yields CDR1 SGDLS and CDR2 YYNGEE. The V end lost 6 bases, the J end lost 1 base, and 13 bases lay between the germline ends. CDR3 length: 14 residues. The CDR3 region has the DNA TGTGCCAGCACCCTCACAGGGTATAACTATGGCTACACCTTC. Amino acid sequence: CASTLTGYNYGYTF. Complete variable domain (other parts from reference TRBV9 and TRBJ1-2): DSGVTQTPKHLITATGQRVTLRCSPRSGDLSVYWYQQSLDQGLQFLIQYYNGEERAKGNILERFSAQQFPDLHSELNLSSLELGDSALYFCASTLTGYNYGYTFGSGTRLTVV.

This clonotype came up a few times. The chain joins TRBV7-2 to TRBJ2-7; D possibly corresponds to TRBD2 (5 bases). V was clipped by 5 bases and J by 3 bases, with 14 bases between them. Looked up from germline, CDR1 is SGHTA and CDR2 is FQGNSA. This CDR3 has 14 amino acids. CDR3 region: CASSPGGPNYEQYF. DNA for the CDR3: TGTGCCAGCAGCCCCGGCGGGCCTAACTACGAGCAGTACTTC.

The rearrangement joins TRBV5-1 to TRBJ1-2; the D gene is possibly TRBD1 (6 bases). Germline loops: CDR1 SGHRS, CDR2 YFSETQ. This CDR3 region has 14 residues. V lost 4 bases, J lost 6 bases, and 16 bases lay in between. The CDR3 sequence: CASSPEGGRDGYTF. Here the CDR3 DNA reads TGCGCCAGCAGCCCGGAGGGGGGTAGAGATGGCTACACCTTC.

In regard to this clonotype: One junction end disagrees with the germline gene, perhaps due to a read error. V is TRBV9 and J is TRBJ2-7, with D unresolved. This CDR3 region has 16 residues. Germline V gene lookup returns CDR1 SGDLS and CDR2 YYNGEE. The CDR3 here is CASRVDGISSVCEQYF. CDR3 nucleotide sequence: TGTGCCAGCAGGGTAGATGGGATATCTTCTGTCTGCGAGCAGTACTTC.

The chain joins TRBV20-1 to TRBJ1-2, with a tentative D call TRBD1 (5 bases). Germline V lookup: CDR1 DFQATT, CDR2 SNEGSKA (reference sequence). The CDR3 contains 13 residues. V lost 4 bases to trimming and J lost 2 bases, with 11 bases between them. Here the CDR3 reads CSATVTANYGYTF. DNA for the CDR3: TGCAGTGCTACGGTGACAGCGAACTATGGCTACACCTTC.

V is TRBV7-6 and J is TRBJ2-1; 14 bases align to TRBD2. V shed 4 bases, J shed 0 bases, and the junction held 5 bases outside the gene matches. In germline, CDR1 is SGHVS, CDR2 FNYEAQ. This CDR3 is 18 amino acids long. DNA for the CDR3: TGTGCCAGCAGCTCGGGACTAGCGGGAGTAGTCTCCTACAATGAGCAGTTCTTC. Translating it yields CASSSGLAGVVSYNEQFF.

This clonotype has a single count. This sequence joins TRBV7-6 and TRBJ1-1; D remains unclear. The CDR3 contains 15 residues. With 3 bases removed from V and 0 bases from J, the gap between germline ends came to 11 bases. Looked up from germline, CDR1 is SGHVS and CDR2 is FNYEAQ. CDR3 nucleotides: TGTGCCAGCAGCTTCCTTGGACGGATGAACACTGAAGCTTTCTTT. Protein: CASSFLGRMNTEAFF.

This clonotype has only a few counts. The J gene is TRBJ2-3, the V gene TRBV20-1; unclear D gene. Trimming left V 3 bases short and J 10 bases short, with 8 bases between. This CDR3 contains 10 residues. Germline CDR1 and CDR2: DFQATT and SNEGSKA (reference sequence). The CDR3 spells CSASNQSQYF. CDR3 coding DNA: TGCAGTGCTAGCAATCAGTCGCAGTATTTT.

The chain recombines TRBV6-5 with TRBJ2-2, with D perhaps matching TRBD2 (6 bases). V was trimmed by 3 bases and J by 6 bases, leaving 11 bases between them. Per germline, CDR1 MNHEY and CDR2 SVGAGI. The CDR3 length is 14 residues. CDR3 coding DNA: TGTGCCAGCAGTTATGGTCAGCGGGCCGGGGAGCTGTTTTTT. It encodes CASSYGQRAGELFF.

The chain carries TRBV12-3 or TRBV12-4 and TRBJ1-1; a possible D gene is TRBD1 (5 bases). With 0 bases removed from V and 1 base from J, the gap between germline ends came to 9 bases. The CDR3 totals 15 residues. CDR3 protein: CASSLAGGSNTEAFF. The CDR3 region has the DNA TGTGCCAGCAGTTTAGCCGGGGGATCGAACACTGAAGCTTTCTTT.

V and J are TRBV25-1 and TRBJ1-4; TRBD1 matches 7 bases. V lost 6 bases, J lost 8 bases, and 6 bases stayed unmatched. The CDR3 has 13 residues. Germline CDR1 and CDR2: MGHDK and SYGVNS. Here the CDR3 reads CASSLTQGEKLFF. The DNA for the CDR3 is TGTGCCAGCAGCCTAACACAGGGGGAAAAACTGTTTTTT.